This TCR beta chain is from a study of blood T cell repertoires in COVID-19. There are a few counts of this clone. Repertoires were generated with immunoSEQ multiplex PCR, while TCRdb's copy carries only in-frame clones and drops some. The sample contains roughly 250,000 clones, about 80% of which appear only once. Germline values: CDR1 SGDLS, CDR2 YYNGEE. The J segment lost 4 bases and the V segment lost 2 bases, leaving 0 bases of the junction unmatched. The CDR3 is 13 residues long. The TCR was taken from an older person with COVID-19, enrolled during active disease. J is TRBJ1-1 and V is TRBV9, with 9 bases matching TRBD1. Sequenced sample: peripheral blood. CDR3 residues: CASSVDRGTEAFF. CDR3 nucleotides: TGTGCCAGCAGCGTGGACAGGGGCACTGAAGCTTTCTTT.